The clone carrying this T cell receptor beta chain has a count of ten or more. This sample is part of a study of human T cells and chemical hapten exposure. The time point was: patch test 1, 2 weeks after DPC sensitization. Described treatment: therapeutic diphenylcyclopropenone sensitization with weekly scalp DPC. Each CDR3 protein is one row after TCRdb ran MiXCR on the RACE reads. This sample yields 340,000 or so distinct CDR3 sequences, of which approximately 6.3% are seen a single time; approximately 8% belongs to the top ten. This specimen consisted of whole blood, obtained in connection with sensitization to the hapten diphenylcyclopropenone (DPC). The TCR was taken from a woman aged 18-30 years with alopecia areata. Some clones in this sample may be carry-over from other donors' samples.

CDR3 DNA: TGTGCCAGCAGCGCGTGGGACAGGGAGAATGAAAAACTGTTTTTT. This encodes CASSAWDRENEKLFF. The J gene is TRBJ1-4, the V gene TRBV5-5; TRBD1 matches 9 bases. The V gene end was trimmed by 4 bases and the J gene end by 5 bases; junction bases not matched to a gene: 6. This CDR3 contains 15 residues. Germline-derived CDR1 and CDR2 are SGHKS and YYEKEE (reference sequence). The full variable domain, rest sourced from reference TRBV5-5 and TRBJ1-4, is DAGVTQSPTHLIKTRGQQVTLRCSPISGHKSVSWYQQVLGQGPQFIFQYYEKEERGRGNFPDRFSARQFPNYSSELNVNALLLGDSALYLCASSAWDRENEKLFFGSGTQLSVL.